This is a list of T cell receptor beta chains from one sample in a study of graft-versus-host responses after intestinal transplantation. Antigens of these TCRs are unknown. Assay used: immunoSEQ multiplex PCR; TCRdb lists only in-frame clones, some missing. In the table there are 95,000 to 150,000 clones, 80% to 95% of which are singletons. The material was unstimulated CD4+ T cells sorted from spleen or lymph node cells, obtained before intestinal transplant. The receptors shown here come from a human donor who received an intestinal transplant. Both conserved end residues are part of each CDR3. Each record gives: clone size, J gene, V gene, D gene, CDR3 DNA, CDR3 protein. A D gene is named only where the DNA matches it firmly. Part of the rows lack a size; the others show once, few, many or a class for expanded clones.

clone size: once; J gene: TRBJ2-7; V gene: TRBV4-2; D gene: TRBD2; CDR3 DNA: TGTGCCAGCAGCCAGACCGGGACTAGCGGGAGAGGGGGTTACGAGCAGTACTTC; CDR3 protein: CASSQTGTSGRGGYEQYF
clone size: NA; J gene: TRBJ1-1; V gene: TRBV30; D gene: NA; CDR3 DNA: TGTGCCTGGACCCGGACGAACACTGAAGCTTTCTTT; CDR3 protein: CAWTRTNTEAFF
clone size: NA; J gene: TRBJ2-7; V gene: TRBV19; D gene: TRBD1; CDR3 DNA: TGTGCCAGTAGAAGCCGGGACAGGTCCTACGAGCAGTACTTC; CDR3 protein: CASRSRDRSYEQYF
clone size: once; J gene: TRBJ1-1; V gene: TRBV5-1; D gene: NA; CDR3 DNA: TGCGCCAGCAGGAGACAGGCTTCCATGAACACTGAAGCTTTCTTT; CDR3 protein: CASRRQASMNTEAFF
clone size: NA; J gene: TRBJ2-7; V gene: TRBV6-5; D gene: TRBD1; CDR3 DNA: TGTGCCAGCAAAAGGGATACAGGGGTCTACGAGCAGTACTTC; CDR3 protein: CASKRDTGVYEQYF
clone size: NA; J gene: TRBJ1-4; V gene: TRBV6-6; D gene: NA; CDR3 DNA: TGTGCCAGCAGTACCCCAGTGGGGTCCTATGAAAAACTGTTTTTT; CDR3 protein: CASSTPVGSYEKLFF
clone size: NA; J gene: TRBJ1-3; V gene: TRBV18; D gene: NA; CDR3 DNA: TGTGCCAGCTCACGATTCGGAAACACCATATATTTT; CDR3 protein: CASSRFGNTIYF
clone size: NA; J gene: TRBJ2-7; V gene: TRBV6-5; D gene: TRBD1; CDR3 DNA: TGTGCCAGCAGGGACAAGGGGGCGAGGGACGAGCAGTACTTC; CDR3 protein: CASRDKGARDEQYF
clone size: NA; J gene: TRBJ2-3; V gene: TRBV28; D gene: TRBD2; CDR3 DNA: TGTGCCAGCAGGAGAGGACTAGCGGGAGTTGATACGCAGTATTTT; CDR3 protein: CASRRGLAGVDTQYF
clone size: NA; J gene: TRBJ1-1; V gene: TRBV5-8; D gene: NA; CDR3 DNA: TGTGCCAGCAGCTTGGACAGGGACACTGAAGCTTTCTTT; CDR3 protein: CASSLDRDTEAFF
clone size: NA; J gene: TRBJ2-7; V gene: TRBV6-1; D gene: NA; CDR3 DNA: TGTGCCAGCAGGATCTCCCCCGGCGCTTCCTACGAGCAGTACTTC; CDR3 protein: CASRISPGASYEQYF
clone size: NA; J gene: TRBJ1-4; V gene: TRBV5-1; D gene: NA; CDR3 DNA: TGCGCCAGGGTTACAGGGCGGAATGAAAAACTGTTTTTT; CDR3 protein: CARVTGRNEKLFF
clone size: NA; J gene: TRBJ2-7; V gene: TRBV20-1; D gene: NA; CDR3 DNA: TGCAGTGCTAGTTTATTAAACGAGCAGTACTTC; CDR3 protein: CSASLLNEQYF
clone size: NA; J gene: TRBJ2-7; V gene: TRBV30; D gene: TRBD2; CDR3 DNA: TGTGCCTGGAACCGACTAGCGTCCTCCTACGAGCAGTACTTC; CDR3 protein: CAWNRLASSYEQYF
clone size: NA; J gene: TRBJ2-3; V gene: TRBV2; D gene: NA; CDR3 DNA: TGTGCCAGTTACCGGGACGGACCCACAGATACGCAGTATTTT; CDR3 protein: CASYRDGPTDTQYF
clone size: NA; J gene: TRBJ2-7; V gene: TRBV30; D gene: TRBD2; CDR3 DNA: TGTGCCTGGAGTGTACTAGCGGGAGGGCGCGAGCAGTACTTC; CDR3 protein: CAWSVLAGGREQYF
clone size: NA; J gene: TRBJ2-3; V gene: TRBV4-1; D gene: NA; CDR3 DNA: TGCGCCAGCAGCCCGACAGGCCGCACAGATACGCAGTATTTT; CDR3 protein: CASSPTGRTDTQYF
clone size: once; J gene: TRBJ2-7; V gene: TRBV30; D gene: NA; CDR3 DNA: TGTGCCTGGAGTGTGTCGGGATTCTCCTACGAGCAGTACTTC; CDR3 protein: CAWSVSGFSYEQYF
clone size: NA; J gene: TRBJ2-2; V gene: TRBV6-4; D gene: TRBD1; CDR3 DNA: TGTGCCAGCAGTGCGGACAGGGCGGTCCCCGGGGAGCTGTTTTTT; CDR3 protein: CASSADRAVPGELFF
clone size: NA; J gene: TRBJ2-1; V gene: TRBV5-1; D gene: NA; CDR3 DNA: TGCGCCAGCAAACCCCGGACAGCGGTTTCCTACAATGAGCAGTTCTTC; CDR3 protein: CASKPRTAVSYNEQFF
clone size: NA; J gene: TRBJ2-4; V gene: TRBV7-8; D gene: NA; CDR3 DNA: TGTGCCAGCAGCTTAGGGGGCTCGGTTGTTAAGTACATTCAGTACTTC; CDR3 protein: CASSLGGSVVKYIQYF
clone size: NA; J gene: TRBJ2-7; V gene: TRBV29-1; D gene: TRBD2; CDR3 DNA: TGCAGCGTTGAGGGGGGGCGTGGTGTTAGCGGGAGGGCCTACGAGCAGTACTTC; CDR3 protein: CSVEGGRGVSGRAYEQYF
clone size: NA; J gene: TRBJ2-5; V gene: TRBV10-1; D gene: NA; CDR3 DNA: TGCGCCAGCAGTGAGGAGGGAGAGGTTAGGGAGACCCAGTACTTC; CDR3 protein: CASSEEGEVRETQYF
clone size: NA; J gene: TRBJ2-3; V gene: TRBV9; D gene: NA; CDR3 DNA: TGTGCCAGCAGCGTAGAGTACAGTACGATTAATACGCAGTATTTT; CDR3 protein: CASSVEYSTINTQYF
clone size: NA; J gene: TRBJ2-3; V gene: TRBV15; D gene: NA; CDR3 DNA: TGTGCCACCAGCAGAGTTAGAACTAGCACAGATACGCAGTATTTT; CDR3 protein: CATSRVRTSTDTQYF
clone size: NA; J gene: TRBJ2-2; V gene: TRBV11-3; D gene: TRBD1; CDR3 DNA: TGTGCCAGCAGCTTAGGACAGGGGAACACCGGGGAGCTGTTTTTT; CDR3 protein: CASSLGQGNTGELFF
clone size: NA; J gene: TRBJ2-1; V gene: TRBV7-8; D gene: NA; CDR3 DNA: TGTGCCAGCAGACCTGCCATTGCTTATGCCTACAATGAGCAGTTCTTC; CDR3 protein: CASRPAIAYAYNEQFF
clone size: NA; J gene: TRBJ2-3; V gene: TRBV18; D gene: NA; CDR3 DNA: TGTGCCAGCTCATATAGGGGCACAGATACGCAGTATTTT; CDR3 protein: CASSYRGTDTQYF
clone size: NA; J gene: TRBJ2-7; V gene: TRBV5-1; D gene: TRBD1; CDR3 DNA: TGCGCCAGCAGCGCGGGACAGGGCGGGTACGAGCAGTACTTC; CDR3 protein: CASSAGQGGYEQYF
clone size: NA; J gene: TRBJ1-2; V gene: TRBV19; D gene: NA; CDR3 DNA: TGTGCCAGTAGTAGGGACGGGAACTATGGCTACACCTTC; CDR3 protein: CASSRDGNYGYTF
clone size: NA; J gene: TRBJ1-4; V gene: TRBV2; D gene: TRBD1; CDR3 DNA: TGTGCCAGCAGGGGGACAGGTGGAAATGAAAAACTGTTTTTT; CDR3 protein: CASRGTGGNEKLFF
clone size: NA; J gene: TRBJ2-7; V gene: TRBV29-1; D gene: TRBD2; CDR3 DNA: TGCAGCGTTGGGGAGGGCGCCTACGAGCAGTACTTC; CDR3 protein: CSVGEGAYEQYF
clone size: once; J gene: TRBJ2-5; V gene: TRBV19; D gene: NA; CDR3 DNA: TGTGCCAGTAGGACCCCCGGGAAGACCCAGTACTTC; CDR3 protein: CASRTPGKTQYF
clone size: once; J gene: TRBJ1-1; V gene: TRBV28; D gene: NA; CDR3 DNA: TGTGCCAGCAGTTTCGAACATCACACTGAAGCTTTCTTT; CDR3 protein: CASSFEHHTEAFF
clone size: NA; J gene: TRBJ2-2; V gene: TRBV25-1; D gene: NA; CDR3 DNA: TGTGCCAGCAGTGAATCCCATGGCAGGACCGGGGAGCTGTTTTTT; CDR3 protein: CASSESHGRTGELFF
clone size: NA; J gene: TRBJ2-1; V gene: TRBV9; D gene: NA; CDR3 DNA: TGTGCCAGCAGCGTTTTAGCGGCTTACAATGAGCAGTTCTTC; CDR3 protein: CASSVLAAYNEQFF
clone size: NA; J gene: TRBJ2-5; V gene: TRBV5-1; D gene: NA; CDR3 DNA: TGCGCCAGCAGCCCCCGGGAGAGGAGAAATGGTGAGACCCAGTACTTC; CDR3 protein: CASSPRERRNGETQYF